The following is a TCR beta chain sequence with its context. V shed 6 bases and J shed 4 bases, with 13 bases lying between them. In germline, CDR1 is MNHNY, CDR2 SVGAGI (reference sequence). CDR3 length: 14 amino acids. Measured with immunoSEQ multiplex PCR; TCRdb has only the in-frame clones, and not every one. The data contain some 2.1 million clones, 85% to 95% of them seen just once; the ten biggest clones take up 0.13%. The record originates from a study of shared clonotypes between healthy human individuals. This rearrangement joins TRBV6-6 to TRBJ1-5; D gene unclear. This clonotype originated in a man younger than 30 in good health. Sample: naive CD4+ T cells sorted from blood. Indicated subset: CD45RA+ positively selected. The CDR3 coding sequence is TGTGCCAGCAGGCAGGCAGGAGGGAATCAGCCCCAGCATTTT. Translation: CASRQAGGNQPQHF.